What follows are 7 T cell receptor beta chains derived from one specimen sequenced in a study of read filtering for tumor transcriptome and immune sequencing. Molecular barcoded adaptors covering alpha/delta and beta/gamma chains were used on 400 to 450 ng RNA. Via MiXCR, TCRdb re-called the reads, giving one row per CDR3 protein. This sample carries about 63,000 distinct CDR3 sequences, around 13% of them seen once, and the ten largest clones take 45%. Sequencing input: a population of CD138-negative cells sorted from bone marrow. These receptors were obtained from a donor older than 35 with multiple myeloma.

This clonotype turned up a few times. This rearrangement joins TRBV27 to TRBJ1-4; 8 bases map to TRBD1. The CDR3 has 16 amino acids. V trimming: 1 base; J trimming: 7 bases; junction bases outside the gene matches: 8. Germline V gene data show CDR1 as MNHEY and CDR2 as SMNVEV (reference sequence). In DNA form, the CDR3 reads TGTGCCAGCAGTTTATTTGGGCGTCAGGGGGCTGAAAAACTGTTTTTT. Protein sequence: CASSLFGRQGAEKLFF.

Details on this clonotype: A much larger clone differs by one base, so this may be a read error. The rearrangement links TRBV29-1 to TRBJ2-5; 10 bases are shared with TRBD2. Germline assignment: CDR1 SQVTM and CDR2 ANQGSEA. The CDR3 is made up of 13 amino acids. The CDR3 here is CGVGTGLAETQYF. The DNA of the CDR3 is TGCGGCGTTGGCACGGGACTAGCGGAGACCCAGTACTTC.

The table lists this clonotype with many counts. The V and J genes are TRBV20-1 and TRBJ2-7, with unresolved D. Trimming left V 3 bases short and J 5 bases short, with 8 bases between. This CDR3 spans 11 amino acids. Germline loops: CDR1 DFQATT, CDR2 SNEGSKA (reference sequence). CDR3 nucleotides: TGCAGTGCTAGCTCGGGTCACGAGCAGTACTTC. Its protein product is CSASSGHEQYF.

This clonotype occurred many times. CDR3 amino acids: CASTLMTGSTEAFF. CDR3 DNA: TGTGCCAGCACCCTAATGACAGGGTCCACTGAAGCTTTCTTT. This chain joins TRBV12-3 or TRBV12-4 and TRBJ1-1; 7 bases agree with TRBD1. With 7 bases clipped from V and 4 bases from J, the junction kept 9 bases outside the gene matches. This CDR3 is built from 14 residues.

This clonotype was counted between two and nine times. A read error may be the cause here, since a much bigger clone is one base away. No conserved phenylalanine or tryptophan ends this CDR3, so it is likely a read error. J is TRBJ1-5 and V is TRBV10-2, with a tentative D call TRBD1 (5 bases). Germline V gives CDR1 WSHSY, CDR2 SAAADI. The germline V and J ends were trimmed by 2 bases and 7 bases, with 12 bases remaining between them. There are 14 residues in the CDR3. CDR3 sequence: CASSEVGREQPQHS. Written as DNA, the CDR3 is TGCGCCAGCAGTGAGGTCGGCAGGGAACAGCCCCAGCATTCT.

This clonotype was detected many times. V gene TRBV29-1 combines with J gene TRBJ2-1, with TRBD2 matching 14 bases. CDR1 and CDR2 from the germline V gene are SQVTM and ANQGSEA. J was trimmed by 7 bases and V by 4 bases; bases with no gene match: 6. This CDR3 has 15 residues. The CDR3 DNA follows: TGCAGCGTTGGTGCCGGGACTAGCGGGAGAAATGAGCAGTTCTTC. It specifies CSVGAGTSGRNEQFF.

This chain uses TRBV4-1 with TRBJ2-3, with TRBD1 matching 8 bases. Germline V gives CDR1 MGHRA, CDR2 YSYEKL. Trimming took 0 bases from V and 5 from J; bases not matched to a gene: 13. The CDR3 has 18 amino acids. The CDR3 DNA is TGCGCCAGCAGCCAAGATAGTCAGGATCAGGGGGCGGAAGATACGCAGTATTTT. This gives the protein CASSQDSQDQGAEDTQYF.